This T cell receptor beta chain was observed in a study of T cell clones after liver transplantation. Turning to the study itself: At least one year of complete immunosuppression withdrawal without enzymes over twice normal defined tolerance.

With 0 bases removed from V and 8 bases from J, the gap between germline ends came to 8 bases. The germline gives CDR1 SGHDT, CDR2 YYEEEE. This CDR3 is 12 amino acids long. The method was immunoSEQ multiplex PCR; TCRdb's version includes in-frame clones alone and lacks a portion of them. The sample carries more than 95,000 clones, approximately 78% recorded once. The sequence derives from a human donor who received a liver transplant. V is TRBV5-6 and J is TRBJ1-2; no firm D call. The sequencing here drew on CD4+ T cells from blood, taken before liver transplant. The CDR3 protein is CASSLAAVGYTF. As DNA, the CDR3 is TGTGCCAGCAGCTTGGCAGCCGTGGGCTACACCTTC.